This entry lists 31 T cell receptor beta chains sequenced from one sample in a study of blood T cell repertoires in COVID-19. Sequencing used immunoSEQ multiplex PCR; TCRdb keeps in-frame clones, though not all of them. The table includes 40,000 to 50,000 clones, approximately 83% detected once. Sequenced sample: peripheral blood. The receptor source for this set is an elderly woman with acute or convalescent COVID-19.

This clone is labeled as medium-sized. The rearrangement uses TRBV19 and TRBJ1-1; 9 nucleotides align to TRBD1. Germline CDR1 is LNHDA and CDR2 is SQIVND (reference sequence). Losses at the gene ends were 3 bases for V and 5 bases for J; bases not matched to a gene: 1. This CDR3 has 13 amino acids. CDR3 in amino acids: CASSMTGGTEAFF. In DNA form, the CDR3 reads TGTGCCAGTAGTATGACAGGGGGGACTGAAGCTTTCTTT. The full variable domain, with the rest looked up from reference TRBV19 and TRBJ1-1, is DGGITQSPKYLFRKEGQNVTLSCEQNLNHDAMYWYRQDPGQGLRLIYYSQIVNDFQKGDIAEGYSVSREKKESFPLTVTSAQKNPTAFYLCASSMTGGTEAFFGQGTRLTVV.

This clone appeared once. The chain combines TRBV5-4 with TRBJ2-5, with D possibly TRBD1 on 7 matching bases. Per the germline V gene, CDR1 is SGHNT and CDR2 is YYREEE (reference sequence). CDR3 length: 15 amino acids. V lost 5 bases and J 2 bases, leaving 16 bases between the germline ends. In nucleotides, the CDR3 is TGTGCCAGCAGGAAACCAGGGGGAGGACAAGAGACCCAGTACTTC. Translated: CASRKPGGGQETQYF.

The chain recombines TRBV19 with TRBJ1-6; D call uncertain. Germline CDR1 and CDR2: LNHDA and SQIVND (reference sequence). The ends were cut back, 4 bases at V and 7 bases at J, with 5 bases in the middle. The CDR3 extends over 12 amino acids. The CDR3 spells CASSTRNSPLHF. The CDR3 coding sequence is TGTGCCAGTAGTACGCGGAATTCACCCCTCCACTTT.

This clone was detected a few times. The V call is TRBV6-1, the J call TRBJ1-2; D might be TRBD1 (5 bases). Germline lookup yields CDR1 MNHNS and CDR2 SASEGT. The CDR3 runs 15 residues. The germline V and J ends were trimmed by 2 bases and 4 bases, with 14 bases remaining between them. CDR3 region: CASSESAGQFYGYTF. DNA of the CDR3: TGTGCCAGCAGTGAATCTGCAGGACAATTCTATGGCTACACCTTC.

The rearrangement links TRBV15 to TRBJ2-7; the D gene is possibly TRBD2 (6 bases). The CDR3 has 14 residues. CDR1 LNHNV and CDR2 YYDKDF come from the germline V gene (reference sequence). Between the trimmed V and J ends, which lost 3 bases and 5 bases, there was a span of 14 bases. The CDR3 reads CATSREGLPNEQYF. CDR3 sequence (DNA): TGTGCCACCAGCAGGGAGGGACTGCCTAACGAGCAGTACTTC.

The rearrangement uses TRBV6-5 and TRBJ1-2; weak D call: TRBD1 (5 bases). The V gene lost 4 bases and the J gene lost 5 bases, with 20 bases spanning the gap. Germline lookup yields CDR1 MNHEY and CDR2 SVGAGI. This CDR3 is built from 16 residues. The DNA of the CDR3 is TGTGCCAGCAGTTCAGGGAGGAGTAGGGTAGGGTATGGCTACACCTTC. As protein: CASSSGRSRVGYGYTF.

This clone has a single count. The chain has TRBV3-1 (or the pseudogene TRBV3-2) and TRBJ2-7, with D unresolved. This CDR3 spans 13 amino acids. The germline V gene has CDR1 LGHDT and CDR2 YNNKEL (reference sequence). V lost 2 bases and J 0 bases, leaving 5 bases between the germline ends. The CDR3 here is CASSQTDSYEQYF. The CDR3 DNA reads as TGTGCCAGCAGCCAAACAGACTCCTACGAGCAGTACTTC.

J is TRBJ1-2 and V is TRBV4-2; D perhaps matches TRBD1 (5 bases). The germline V gene encodes CDR1 LGHNA and CDR2 YNFKEQ. There are 15 residues in the CDR3. V lost 0 bases and J 4 bases, leaving 12 bases between the germline ends. The CDR3 region is CASSQDPTGTYGYTF. Written as DNA, the CDR3 is TGTGCCAGCAGCCAAGATCCCACAGGAACCTATGGCTACACCTTC.

This chain uses TRBV5-4 with TRBJ1-1; D is perhaps TRBD1 (5 bases). Trimming took off 4 bases at V and 3 bases at J, with 10 bases between the two ends. Germline CDR1 reads SGHNT; CDR2 reads YYREEE (reference sequence). The CDR3 is 13 amino acids. The CDR3 bases are TGTGCCAGCAGCCCAGGGTGGGACACTGAAGCTTTCTTT. It translates to CASSPGWDTEAFF. Full variable domain (rest looked up from reference TRBV5-4 and TRBJ1-1): ETGVTQSPTHLIKTRGQQVTLRCSSQSGHNTVSWYQQALGQGPQFIFQYYREEENGRGNFPPRFSGLQFPNYSSELNVNALELDDSALYLCASSPGWDTEAFFGQGTRLTVV.

In this sample, this clone turned up many times. The V and J genes are TRBV6-4 and TRBJ2-1; 8 bases match TRBD2. V dropped 4 bases and J dropped 5; count of bases not matched to a gene: 7. The CDR3 spans 15 residues. Germline V CDR1 and CDR2: MRHNA, SNTAGT. CDR3 sequence reads: CASSVGSGGHNEQFF. CDR3 in DNA: TGTGCCAGCAGTGTAGGATCGGGGGGGCACAATGAGCAGTTCTTC.

This clone was seen just once. This chain uses TRBV18 with TRBJ2-1; 9 bases match TRBD1. V dropped 3 bases and J dropped 7; count of bases not matched to a gene: 10. This CDR3 is 16 amino acids long. Germline CDR1 is KGHSH and CDR2 is LQKENI. Written as DNA, the CDR3 is TGTGCCAGCTCACCGATGGGACAGGGATCCCGGAATGAGCAGTTCTTC. Translated, it gives CASSPMGQGSRNEQFF.

The chain is built from TRBV9 and TRBJ1-2; possibly TRBD1 for D (5 bases). The CDR3 has 12 residues. V was trimmed by 2 bases and J by 4 bases, leaving 6 bases between them. Germline CDR1 reads SGDLS; CDR2 reads YYNGEE. CDR3 DNA: TGTGCCAGCAGCGTCGACAGCTATGGCTACACCTTC. It specifies CASSVDSYGYTF.

This chain joins TRBV4-1 and TRBJ1-4; no clear D gene. Germline V gene sequence: CDR1 MGHRA, CDR2 YSYEKL. The CDR3 is made up of 12 amino acids. The ends were cut back, 1 base at V and 8 bases at J, with 5 bases in the middle. The DNA of the CDR3 is TGCGCCAGCAGCCAAGGAGGGGAAAAACTGTTTTTT. Translated: CASSQGGEKLFF.

The rearrangement joins TRBV5-6 to TRBJ1-2, with 10 bases fitting TRBD1. The CDR3 length is 15 residues. V shed 2 bases, J shed 3 bases, and the junction held 4 bases outside the gene matches. The V gene's germline CDR1 is SGHDT and CDR2 YYEEEE. The CDR3 DNA follows: TGTGCCAGCAGCTTACCGGGACAGGGGCACTATGGCTACACCTTC. This encodes CASSLPGQGHYGYTF.

The rearrangement links TRBV2 to TRBJ1-2, with D possibly matching TRBD1 (5 bases). Germline CDR1 SNHLY, CDR2 FYNNEI. V was pared by 3 bases and J by 6 bases, with 17 bases between. The CDR3 is 15 residues long. The CDR3 DNA reads TGTGCCAGCAGTGACTACCATGGCAGGGAGGATGGCTACACCTTC. Translating gives CASSDYHGREDGYTF.

This chain joins TRBV21-1 and TRBJ2-5; TRBD1, the table's D call, lacks a check against the DNA. TRBV21-1 is listed as a pseudogene. This CDR3 comprises 14 residues. DNA for the CDR3: TGTGCCAGCAGCAGGGGGACAGTCCAAGAGACCCAGTACTTC. It is translated as CASSRGTVQETQYF.

The CDR3 reads CATSRQGETNEKLFF. The CDR3 DNA is TGTGCCACCAGCAGGCAGGGGGAAACTAATGAAAAACTGTTTTTT. This chain uses TRBV15 with TRBJ1-4; TRBD1 aligns across 7 bases. Germline CDR1 reads LNHNV; CDR2 reads YYDKDF (reference sequence). V trimming: 3 bases; J trimming: 1 base; junction bases outside the gene matches: 2. The length of the CDR3 is 15 residues.

This clone was detected only a few times. This rearrangement joins TRBV12-3 or TRBV12-4 to TRBJ2-7; TRBD1 aligns across 7 bases. J was trimmed by 7 bases and V by 5 bases; bases with no gene match: 2. The CDR3 runs to 11 residues. CDR3 sequence reads: CASSQQGEQYF. The CDR3 region has the DNA TGTGCCAGCAGTCAACAGGGGGAGCAGTACTTC.

This chain connects TRBV19 to TRBJ1-1; 7 nucleotides match TRBD1. Germline lookup yields CDR1 LNHDA and CDR2 SQIVND (reference sequence). The CDR3 has 14 amino acids. With 5 bases clipped from V and 3 bases from J, the junction kept 6 bases outside the gene matches. The CDR3 loop is CASSRQGLYTEAFF. CDR3 coding DNA: TGTGCCAGTAGTCGACAGGGCCTTTACACTGAAGCTTTCTTT.

The rearrangement joins TRBV5-5 to TRBJ2-5; 8 nucleotides align to TRBD2. Unmatched junction bases numbered 18, after V lost 6 bases and J lost 5 bases. Germline V gene lookup returns CDR1 SGHKS and CDR2 YYEKEE (reference sequence). The CDR3 covers 17 residues. The CDR3, as DNA: TGTGCCAGCACCCCCGGGTCCGCGGGGGGTACGCGGGAGACCCAGTACTTC. It translates to CASTPGSAGGTRETQYF.

The J gene is TRBJ2-1, the V gene TRBV2, with 8 bases aligning to TRBD1. CDR1 and CDR2 (germline): SNHLY, FYNNEI. The CDR3 contains 15 residues. Unmatched junction bases numbered 3, after V lost 2 bases and J lost 3 bases. The CDR3 nucleotides are TGTGCCAGCAGTGAAACAACAGGGGGCTACAATGAGCAGTTCTTC. Its protein is CASSETTGGYNEQFF.

The chain combines TRBV11-2 with TRBJ1-1; TRBD1 matches at 9 bases. V shed 5 bases, J shed 4 bases, and the junction held 8 bases outside the gene matches. In germline, CDR1 is SGHAT, CDR2 FQNNGV. This CDR3 spans 15 amino acids. The CDR3 nucleotides are TGTGCCAGCAGCCAGGGACAGGGTGGCATCACTGAAGCTTTCTTT. Translated: CASSQGQGGITEAFF.

The V and J genes are TRBV24-1 and TRBJ2-1, with D perhaps TRBD1 (6 bases). V was trimmed by 8 bases and J by 7 bases, leaving 11 bases between them. The CDR3 is 12 residues long. Germline V lookup: CDR1 KGHDR, CDR2 SFDVKD. CDR3 in amino acids: CATTGHWNEQFF. The CDR3 nucleotides read TGTGCCACCACGGGACACTGGAATGAGCAGTTCTTC.

V usage is TRBV19 and J usage is TRBJ1-1; TRBD1 is a possible D gene (5 bases). CDR3 length equals 14 residues. The V gene lost 6 bases and the J gene lost 4 bases, with 15 bases spanning the gap. In germline, CDR1 is LNHDA, CDR2 SQIVND (reference sequence). The CDR3 reads CASSEGRGSTEAFF. CDR3 DNA sequence: TGTGCCAGTAGCGAAGGGAGGGGTAGCACTGAAGCTTTCTTT.

In nucleotides, the CDR3 is TGTGCCAGCAGCTGGTTTCAGGGGAATGAGCAGTTCTTC. As protein: CASSWFQGNEQFF. The chain couples TRBV7-6 to TRBJ2-1, with D perhaps TRBD1 (6 bases). This CDR3 region has 13 residues. V was trimmed by 4 bases and J by 7 bases, leaving 11 bases between them. The germline gives CDR1 SGHVS, CDR2 FNYEAQ.

This chain joins TRBV4-2 and TRBJ1-1; no reliable D call. V was pared by 2 bases and J by 4 bases, with 14 bases between. The CDR3 consists of 15 residues. CDR1 and CDR2 (germline): LGHNA, YNFKEQ. The CDR3 nucleotides are TGTGCCAGCAGCCAATCGCCCGGGGAGGGCACTGAAGCTTTCTTT. Residues: CASSQSPGEGTEAFF.

The rearrangement joins TRBV6-5 to TRBJ2-7, with 9 bases aligning to TRBD1. After removal of 6 bases from V and 7 bases from J, the junction contained 10 bases not matched to a gene. Germline-derived CDR1 and CDR2 are MNHEY and SVGAGI. The CDR3 is 14 residues long. DNA for the CDR3: TGTGCCAGCAGCCAAAGGGACAGGGCGGATGAGCAGTACTTC. Translated, it gives CASSQRDRADEQYF.

The chain employs TRBV11-2 and TRBJ2-3, with D possibly matching TRBD2 (5 bases). Per the germline V gene, CDR1 is SGHAT and CDR2 is FQNNGV. Trimming left V 4 bases short and J 12 bases short, with 11 bases between. This CDR3 contains 11 residues. The CDR3 spells CASSSTDSQYF. CDR3 DNA: TGTGCCAGCAGCTCGACGGACTCTCAGTATTTT.

This clone was picked up one time. J is TRBJ2-2 and V is TRBV5-1; tentative D call: TRBD1 (5 bases). This CDR3 contains 14 residues. Per the germline V gene, CDR1 is SGHRS and CDR2 is YFSETQ. Between the trimmed V and J ends, which lost 4 bases and 4 bases, there was a span of 11 bases. The CDR3 spells CASSADSVTGELFF. CDR3 coding DNA: TGCGCCAGCAGCGCCGACAGTGTCACCGGGGAGCTGTTTTTT.

V gene TRBV7-2 combines with J gene TRBJ2-5, with 14 bases lining up with TRBD2. The CDR3 spans 16 residues. Germline CDR1 SGHTA, CDR2 FQGNSA. V lost 1 base, J lost 6 bases, and 4 bases stayed unmatched. For the CDR3, the DNA is TGTGCCAGCAGCTTAGAAGGGACTAGCGGGGGAAAGACCCAGTACTTC. The encoded protein is CASSLEGTSGGKTQYF. Together with reference TRBV7-2 and TRBJ2-5, the CDR3 gives the full variable domain: GAGVSQSPSNKVTEKGKDVELRCDPISGHTALYWYRQSLGQGLEFLIYFQGNSAPDKSGLPSDRFSAERTGGSVSTLTIQRTQQEDSAVYLCASSLEGTSGGKTQYFGPGTRLLVL.

The chain couples TRBV29-1 to TRBJ2-3; tentative D call: TRBD2 (7 bases). V shed 0 bases and J shed 4 bases, with 14 bases lying between them. There are 15 residues in the CDR3. Per germline, CDR1 SQVTM and CDR2 ANQGSEA. The CDR3 DNA reads TGCAGCGTTGAAGACGGGGCGGGGGCGGCAGATACGCAGTATTTT. Protein sequence: CSVEDGAGAADTQYF.